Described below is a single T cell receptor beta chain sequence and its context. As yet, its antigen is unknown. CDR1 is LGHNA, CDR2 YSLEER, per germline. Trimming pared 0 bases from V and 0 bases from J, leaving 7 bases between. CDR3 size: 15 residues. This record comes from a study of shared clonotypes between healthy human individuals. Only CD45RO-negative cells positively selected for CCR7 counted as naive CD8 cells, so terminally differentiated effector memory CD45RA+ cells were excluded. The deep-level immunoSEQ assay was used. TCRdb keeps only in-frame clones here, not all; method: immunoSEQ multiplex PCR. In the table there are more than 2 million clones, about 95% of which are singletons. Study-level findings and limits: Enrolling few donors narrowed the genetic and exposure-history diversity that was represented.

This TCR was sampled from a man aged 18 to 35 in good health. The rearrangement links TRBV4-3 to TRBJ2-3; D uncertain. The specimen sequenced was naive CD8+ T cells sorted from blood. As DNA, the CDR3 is TGCGCCAGCAGCCAAGACTATACTAGCACAGATACGCAGTATTTT. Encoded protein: CASSQDYTSTDTQYF.